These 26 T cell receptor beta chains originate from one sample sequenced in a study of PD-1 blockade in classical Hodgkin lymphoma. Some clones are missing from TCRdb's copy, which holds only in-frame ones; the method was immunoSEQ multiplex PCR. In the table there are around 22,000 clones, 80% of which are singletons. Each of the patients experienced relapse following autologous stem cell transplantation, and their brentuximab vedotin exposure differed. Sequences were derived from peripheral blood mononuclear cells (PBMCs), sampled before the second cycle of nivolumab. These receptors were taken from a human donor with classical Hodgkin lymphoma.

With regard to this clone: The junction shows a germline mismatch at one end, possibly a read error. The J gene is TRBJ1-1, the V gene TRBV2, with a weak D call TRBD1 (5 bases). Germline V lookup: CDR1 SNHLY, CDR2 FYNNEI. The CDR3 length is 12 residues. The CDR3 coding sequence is TGTGCCAGCAGTGAACGTAATAGGGGAGTGCGCTTT. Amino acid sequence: CASSERNRGVRF. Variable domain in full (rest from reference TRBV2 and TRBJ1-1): EPEVTQTPSHQVTQMGQEVILRCVPISNHLYFYWYRQILGQKVEFLVSFYNNEISEKSEIFDDQFSVERPDGSNFTLKIRSTKLEDSAMYFCASSERNRGVRFGQGTRLTVV.

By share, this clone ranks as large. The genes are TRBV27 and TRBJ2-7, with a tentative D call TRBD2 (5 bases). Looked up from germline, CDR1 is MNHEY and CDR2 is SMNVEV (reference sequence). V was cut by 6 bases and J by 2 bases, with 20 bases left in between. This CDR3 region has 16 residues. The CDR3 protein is CASSPSRGLVPYEQYF. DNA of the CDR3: TGTGCCAGCAGCCCTTCCAGAGGGCTGGTCCCCTACGAGCAGTACTTC.

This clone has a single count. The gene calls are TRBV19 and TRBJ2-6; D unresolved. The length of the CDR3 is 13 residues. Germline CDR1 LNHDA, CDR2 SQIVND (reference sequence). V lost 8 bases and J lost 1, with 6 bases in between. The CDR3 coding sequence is TGTGCCAGTGAGAGATCTGGGGCCAACGTCCTGACTTTC. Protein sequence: CASERSGANVLTF.

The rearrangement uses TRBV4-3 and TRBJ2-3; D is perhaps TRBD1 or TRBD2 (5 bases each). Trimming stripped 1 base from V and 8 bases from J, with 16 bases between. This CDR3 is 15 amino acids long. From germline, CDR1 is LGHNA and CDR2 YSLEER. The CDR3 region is CASSQAPSRGGTQYF. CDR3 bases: TGCGCCAGCAGCCAAGCGCCTAGTCGGGGCGGTACGCAGTATTTT.

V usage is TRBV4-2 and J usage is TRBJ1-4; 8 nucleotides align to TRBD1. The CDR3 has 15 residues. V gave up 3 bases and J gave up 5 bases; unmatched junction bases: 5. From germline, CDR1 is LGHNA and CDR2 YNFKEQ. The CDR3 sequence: CASSQTGASNEKLFF. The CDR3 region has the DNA TGTGCCAGCAGCCAGACAGGGGCCTCAAATGAAAAACTGTTTTTT.

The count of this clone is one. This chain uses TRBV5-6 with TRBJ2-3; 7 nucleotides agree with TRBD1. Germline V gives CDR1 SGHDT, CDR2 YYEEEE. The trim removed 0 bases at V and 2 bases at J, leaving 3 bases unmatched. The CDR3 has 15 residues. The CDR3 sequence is CASSLGTGDTDTQYF. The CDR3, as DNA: TGTGCCAGCAGCTTGGGGACAGGCGACACAGATACGCAGTATTTT.

CDR3 in amino acids: CASSMWQAGTDTQYF. The CDR3 nucleotides read TGTGCCAGTAGTATGTGGCAGGCCGGCACAGATACGCAGTATTTT. The chain employs TRBV19 and TRBJ2-3, with D unclear. In germline, CDR1 is LNHDA, CDR2 SQIVND (reference sequence). Trimming shortened V by 3 bases and J by 1 base, and 11 bases separated the two germline ends. The CDR3 is 15 amino acids.

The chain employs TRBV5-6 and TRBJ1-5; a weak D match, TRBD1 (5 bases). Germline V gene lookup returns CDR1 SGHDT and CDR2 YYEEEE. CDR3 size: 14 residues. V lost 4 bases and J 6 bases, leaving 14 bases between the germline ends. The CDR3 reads CASSPWGEGQPQHF. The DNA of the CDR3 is TGTGCCAGCAGCCCCTGGGGGGAGGGTCAGCCCCAGCATTTT. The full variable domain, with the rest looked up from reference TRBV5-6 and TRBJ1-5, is DAGVTQSPTHLIKTRGQQVTLRCSPKSGHDTVSWYQQALGQGPQFIFQYYEEEERQRGNFPDRFSGHQFPNYSSELNVNALLLGDSALYLCASSPWGEGQPQHFGDGTRLSIL.

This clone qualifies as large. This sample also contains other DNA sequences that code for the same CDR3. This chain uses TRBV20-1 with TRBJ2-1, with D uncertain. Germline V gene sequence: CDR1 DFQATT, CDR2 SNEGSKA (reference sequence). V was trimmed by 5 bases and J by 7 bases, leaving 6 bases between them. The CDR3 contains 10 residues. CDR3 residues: CSAQENEQFF. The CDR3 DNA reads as TGCAGTGCTCAAGAAAATGAGCAGTTCTTC.

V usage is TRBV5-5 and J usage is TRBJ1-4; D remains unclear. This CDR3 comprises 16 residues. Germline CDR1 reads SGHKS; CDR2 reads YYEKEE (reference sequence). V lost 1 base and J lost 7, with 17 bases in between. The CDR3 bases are TGTGCCAGCAGCTTGTATTACGGGTGGGATGGTGAAAAACTGTTTTTT. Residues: CASSLYYGWDGEKLFF.

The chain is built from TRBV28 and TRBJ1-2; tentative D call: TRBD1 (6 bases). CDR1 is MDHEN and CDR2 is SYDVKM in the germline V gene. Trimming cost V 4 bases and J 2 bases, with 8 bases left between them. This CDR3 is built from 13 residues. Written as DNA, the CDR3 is TGTGCCAGCAGTTGGGACACAAACTATGGCTACACCTTC. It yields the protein CASSWDTNYGYTF.

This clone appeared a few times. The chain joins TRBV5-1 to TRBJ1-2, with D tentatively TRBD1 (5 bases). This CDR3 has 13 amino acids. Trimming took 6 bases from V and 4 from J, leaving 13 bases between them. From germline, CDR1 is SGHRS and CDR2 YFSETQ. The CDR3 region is CASMGPLGYGYTF. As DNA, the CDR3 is TGCGCCAGCATGGGACCGCTCGGCTATGGCTACACCTTC. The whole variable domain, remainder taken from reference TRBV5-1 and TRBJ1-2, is KAGVTQTPRYLIKTRGQQVTLSCSPISGHRSVSWYQQTPGQGLQFLFEYFSETQRNKGNFPGRFSGRQFSNSRSEMNVSTLELGDSALYLCASMGPLGYGYTFGSGTRLTVV.

Written as DNA, the CDR3 is TGTGCCAGCAGCCCCAGACTAGCGGTCGCGCAGTATTTT. It codes for CASSPRLAVAQYF. The chain uses TRBV9 and TRBJ2-3; 9 nucleotides align to TRBD2. CDR3 length: 13 residues. Germline V CDR1 and CDR2: SGDLS, YYNGEE. J lost 10 bases, V lost 4 bases, and 7 bases had no gene match.

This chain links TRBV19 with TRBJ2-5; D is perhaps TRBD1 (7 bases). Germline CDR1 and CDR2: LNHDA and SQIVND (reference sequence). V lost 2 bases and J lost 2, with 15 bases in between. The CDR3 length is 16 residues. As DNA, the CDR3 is TGTGCCAGTAGTATAAACGGGCGGGGACAGCAAGAGACCCAGTACTTC. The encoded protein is CASSINGRGQQETQYF.

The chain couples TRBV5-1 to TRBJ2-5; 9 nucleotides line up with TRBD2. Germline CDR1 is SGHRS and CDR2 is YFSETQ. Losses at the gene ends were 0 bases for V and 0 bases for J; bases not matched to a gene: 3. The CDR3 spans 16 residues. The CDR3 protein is CASSLGTSEYQETQYF. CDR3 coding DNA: TGCGCCAGCAGCTTGGGGACTAGCGAGTACCAAGAGACCCAGTACTTC.

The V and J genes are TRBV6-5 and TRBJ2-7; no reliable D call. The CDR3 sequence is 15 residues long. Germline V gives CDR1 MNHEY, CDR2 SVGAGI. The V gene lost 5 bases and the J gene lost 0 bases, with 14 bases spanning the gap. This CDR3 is CASSAVLGSSYEQYV. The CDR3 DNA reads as TGTGCCAGCAGTGCAGTGCTGGGCAGCTCCTACGAGCAGTACGTC.

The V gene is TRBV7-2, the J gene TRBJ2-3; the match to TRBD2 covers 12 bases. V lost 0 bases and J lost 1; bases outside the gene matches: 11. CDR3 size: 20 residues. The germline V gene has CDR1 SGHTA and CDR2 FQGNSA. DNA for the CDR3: TGTGCCAGCAGCTTAGCTGGACTAGCGGGGACCTTTTACGGCACAGATACGCAGTATTTT. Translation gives CASSLAGLAGTFYGTDTQYF.

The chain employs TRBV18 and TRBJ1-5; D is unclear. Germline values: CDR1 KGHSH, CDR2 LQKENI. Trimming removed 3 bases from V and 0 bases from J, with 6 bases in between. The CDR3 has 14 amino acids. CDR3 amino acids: CASSPGISNQPQHF. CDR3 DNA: TGTGCCAGCTCACCGGGAATTAGCAATCAGCCCCAGCATTTT.

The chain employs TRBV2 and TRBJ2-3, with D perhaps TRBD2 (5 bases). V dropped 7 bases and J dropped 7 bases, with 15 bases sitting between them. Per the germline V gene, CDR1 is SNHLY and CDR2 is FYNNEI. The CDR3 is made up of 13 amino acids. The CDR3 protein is CASISSGGNTQYF. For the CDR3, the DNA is TGTGCCAGCATTAGCAGTGGAGGAAATACGCAGTATTTT.

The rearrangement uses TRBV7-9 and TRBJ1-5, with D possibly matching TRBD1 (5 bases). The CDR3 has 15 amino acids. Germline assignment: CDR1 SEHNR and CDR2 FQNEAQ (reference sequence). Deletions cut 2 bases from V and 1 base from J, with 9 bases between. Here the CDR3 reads CASSLSGMSNQPQHF. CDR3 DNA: TGTGCCAGCAGCTTATCAGGGATGAGCAATCAGCCCCAGCATTTT. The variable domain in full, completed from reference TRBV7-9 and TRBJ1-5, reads DTGVSQNPRHKITKRGQNVTFRCDPISEHNRLYWYRQTLGQGPEFLTYFQNEAQLEKSRLLSDRFSAERPKGSFSTLEIQRTEQGDSAMYLCASSLSGMSNQPQHFGDGTRLSIL.

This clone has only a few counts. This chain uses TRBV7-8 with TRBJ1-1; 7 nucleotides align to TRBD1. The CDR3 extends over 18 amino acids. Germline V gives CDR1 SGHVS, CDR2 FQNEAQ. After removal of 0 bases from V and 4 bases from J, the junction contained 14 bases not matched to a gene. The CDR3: CASSLALAGGIEGTEAFF. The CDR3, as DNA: TGTGCCAGCAGCTTAGCGCTGGCAGGGGGAATAGAAGGCACTGAAGCTTTCTTT.

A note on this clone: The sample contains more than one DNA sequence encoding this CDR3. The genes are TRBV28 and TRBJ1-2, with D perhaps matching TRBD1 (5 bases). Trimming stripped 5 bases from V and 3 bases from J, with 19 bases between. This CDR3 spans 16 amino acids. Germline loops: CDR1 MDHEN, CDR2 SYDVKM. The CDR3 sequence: CASSPSGTGWDYGYTF. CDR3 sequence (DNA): TGTGCCAGCAGTCCCAGCGGGACGGGGTGGGACTATGGCTACACCTTC.

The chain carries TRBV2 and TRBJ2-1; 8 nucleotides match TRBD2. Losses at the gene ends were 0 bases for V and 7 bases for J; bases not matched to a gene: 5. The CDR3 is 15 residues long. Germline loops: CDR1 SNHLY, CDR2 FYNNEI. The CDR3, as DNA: TGTGCCAGCAGTGAAGCCGGACTAGCCGGGAATGAGCAGTTCTTC. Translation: CASSEAGLAGNEQFF. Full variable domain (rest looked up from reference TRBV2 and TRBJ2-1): EPEVTQTPSHQVTQMGQEVILRCVPISNHLYFYWYRQILGQKVEFLVSFYNNEISEKSEIFDDQFSVERPDGSNFTLKIRSTKLEDSAMYFCASSEAGLAGNEQFFGPGTRLTVL.

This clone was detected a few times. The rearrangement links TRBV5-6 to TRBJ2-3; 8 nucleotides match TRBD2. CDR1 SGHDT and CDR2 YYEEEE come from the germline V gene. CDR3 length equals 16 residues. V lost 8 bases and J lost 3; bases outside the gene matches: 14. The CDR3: CASIWSGGPQTDTQYF. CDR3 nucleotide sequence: TGTGCCAGTATATGGTCGGGGGGGCCTCAGACAGATACGCAGTATTTT.

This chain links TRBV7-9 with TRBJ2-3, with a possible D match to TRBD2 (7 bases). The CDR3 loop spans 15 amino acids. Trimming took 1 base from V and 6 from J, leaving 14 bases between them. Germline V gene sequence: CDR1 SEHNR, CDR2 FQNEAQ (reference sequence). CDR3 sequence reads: CASSLDKGGGDTQYF. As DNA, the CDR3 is TGTGCCAGCAGCTTAGACAAGGGGGGAGGGGATACGCAGTATTTT.

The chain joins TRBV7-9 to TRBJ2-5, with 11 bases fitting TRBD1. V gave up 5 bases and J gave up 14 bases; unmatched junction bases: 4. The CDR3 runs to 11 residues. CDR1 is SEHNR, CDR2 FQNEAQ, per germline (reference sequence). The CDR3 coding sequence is TGTGCCAGCAGCGTGGGACAGGGGGTATACTTC. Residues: CASSVGQGVYF.